Presented here are 7 T cell receptor beta chains from one specimen sequenced in a study of response to subunit inactivated influenza vaccine. In TCRdb, the RT-PCR reads were re-called with MiXCR into one record per CDR3 protein. Among roughly 170,000 distinct CDR3 sequences listed, 9.2% were seen once. The sample consisted of non-naive T cells sorted from PBMCs, taken on the day of vaccination. The source of these receptors is a man aged 45-60 years who received an inactivated influenza vaccine.

This clonotype has a count of ten or more. The gene calls are TRBV20-1 and TRBJ2-3, with 12 bases lining up with TRBD2. The CDR3 has 17 residues. Germline lookup yields CDR1 DFQATT and CDR2 SNEGSKA (reference sequence). V lost 0 bases and J lost 5; bases outside the gene matches: 9. CDR3 sequence reads: CSARDPRLAGDEDTQYF. Written as DNA, the CDR3 is TGCAGTGCTAGAGATCCCAGACTAGCGGGAGATGAAGATACGCAGTATTTT.

The rearrangement uses TRBV29-1 and TRBJ2-2; D may be TRBD1 (6 bases). The CDR3 is 12 amino acids. Per the germline V gene, CDR1 is SQVTM and CDR2 is ANQGSEA. In DNA, the CDR3 is TGCGGTTTCAGGGGAAACACCGGGGAGCTGTTTTTT. Its protein is CGFRGNTGELFF.

V usage is TRBV6-5 and J usage is TRBJ1-4; possible D gene TRBD1, 5 bases. CDR3 length: 15 amino acids. The V gene lost 2 bases and the J gene lost 2 bases, with 9 bases spanning the gap. In germline, CDR1 is MNHEY, CDR2 SVGAGI. In nucleotides, the CDR3 is TGTGCCAGCAGTTACCATGGGGGGACTAATGAAAAACTGTTTTTT. This codes for CASSYHGGTNEKLFF.

The chain is built from TRBV5-1 and TRBJ2-2; 8 bases are a match to TRBD1. This CDR3 has 15 residues. Trimming cost V 1 base and J 4 bases; bases outside gene matches: 3. Germline CDR1 is SGHRS and CDR2 is YFSETQ. This CDR3 is CASSLRTGSTGELFF. CDR3 in DNA: TGCGCCAGCAGCTTGAGGACAGGGAGCACCGGGGAGCTGTTTTTT. Together with reference TRBV5-1 and TRBJ2-2, the CDR3 gives the full variable domain: KAGVTQTPRYLIKTRGQQVTLSCSPISGHRSVSWYQQTPGQGLQFLFEYFSETQRNKGNFPGRFSGRQFSNSRSEMNVSTLELGDSALYLCASSLRTGSTGELFFGEGSRLTVL.

This clonotype was picked up a small number of times. The J gene is TRBJ1-4, the V gene TRBV7-6, with a possible D match to TRBD1 (5 bases). Germline-derived CDR1 and CDR2 are SGHVS and FNYEAQ. CDR3 size: 14 residues. V lost 2 bases and J lost 5, with 9 bases in between. CDR3: CASSLMTENEKLFF. The CDR3 nucleotides read TGTGCCAGCAGCTTAATGACAGAGAATGAAAAACTGTTTTTT.

This clonotype was found many times. The V gene is TRBV5-4, the J gene TRBJ2-1; 10 bases map to TRBD2. V lost 2 bases, J lost 6 bases, and 5 bases stayed unmatched. The germline gives CDR1 SGHNT, CDR2 YYREEE (reference sequence). The CDR3 sequence is 15 residues long. The CDR3 reads CASSLAGGPSNEQFF. The DNA of the CDR3 is TGTGCCAGCAGCTTAGCGGGAGGGCCCAGCAATGAGCAGTTCTTC.

This clonotype appeared many times. The J gene is TRBJ2-4, the V gene TRBV4-2; TRBD2 matches 7 bases. Unmatched junction bases numbered 5, after V lost 0 bases and J lost 0 bases. Looked up from germline, CDR1 is LGHNA and CDR2 is YNFKEQ. The CDR3 loop spans 17 amino acids. CDR3 in DNA: TGTGCCAGCAGCCAAGAGGCTGGGGGGGTAGCCAAAAACATTCAGTACTTC. This sequence encodes CASSQEAGGVAKNIQYF.